The 20 T cell receptor beta chains below come from one sample, sequenced in a study of blood T cell repertoires in COVID-19. Only in-frame clones appear in the TCRdb table, and some are missing; sequencing was by immunoSEQ multiplex PCR. Of some 65,000 clones listed, more than 65% are singletons. The sample taken for sequencing was peripheral blood. All receptors come from a woman aged 65 to 85 with acute or convalescent COVID-19.

The chain employs TRBV7-9 and TRBJ2-3; the match to TRBD2 covers 14 bases. CDR3 length: 18 residues. With V trimmed by 5 bases and J by 3 bases, 10 bases remained unmatched. Per the germline V gene, CDR1 is SEHNR and CDR2 is FQNEAQ (reference sequence). CDR3 in DNA: TGTGCCAGCAGCCCTAGACTAGCGGGGGGGCCGGGGACAGATACGCAGTATTTT. Its translation is CASSPRLAGGPGTDTQYF.

This clone was seen a few times. The CDR3 sequence is CASSITGDHEQYF. DNA of the CDR3: TGTGCCAGTAGTATTACAGGGGACCACGAGCAGTACTTC. V and J are TRBV19 and TRBJ2-7, with 7 bases that match TRBD1. The V gene end was trimmed by 3 bases and the J gene end by 5 bases; junction bases not matched to a gene: 4. Germline loops: CDR1 LNHDA, CDR2 SQIVND (reference sequence). This CDR3 spans 13 amino acids.

Here the CDR3 DNA reads TGTGCCAGCTCACCGGCGGGAACTAATGAAAAACTGTTTTTT. This encodes CASSPAGTNEKLFF. The chain couples TRBV18 to TRBJ1-4; D unclear. Trimming removed 3 bases at V and 1 base at J, with 6 bases between. The CDR3 is 14 amino acids. Per germline, CDR1 KGHSH and CDR2 LQKENI.

V gene TRBV5-1 combines with J gene TRBJ2-5; a possible D gene is TRBD1 (6 bases). The V end was cut by 7 bases, the J end by 2 bases, with 21 bases between. This CDR3 is built from 16 residues. Germline CDR1 SGHRS, CDR2 YFSETQ. CDR3 protein: CASRPMTGSPQETQYF. The CDR3 DNA is TGCGCCAGCCGTCCCATGACAGGCTCCCCGCAAGAGACCCAGTACTTC.

The chain couples TRBV5-4 to TRBJ2-5; D may be TRBD1 (6 bases). Germline lookup yields CDR1 SGHNT and CDR2 YYREEE (reference sequence). The CDR3 contains 16 residues. V was trimmed by 4 bases and J by 5 bases, leaving 21 bases between them. CDR3 nucleotide sequence: TGTGCCAGCAGCCCAAAATTGACAGGAAACTTGGAGACCCAGTACTTC. Its protein is CASSPKLTGNLETQYF.

The V gene is TRBV30, the J gene TRBJ2-5; tentatively, D is TRBD1 (6 bases). This CDR3 region has 13 residues. The germline V gene has CDR1 GTSNPN and CDR2 SVGIG (reference sequence). Trimming cost V 2 bases and J 3 bases, with 10 bases left between them. CDR3 nucleotides: TGTGCCTGGAGTAAGGACAGCAAAGAGACCCAGTACTTC. Amino acid sequence: CAWSKDSKETQYF.

This rearrangement joins TRBV27 to TRBJ1-2, with TRBD1 matching over 7 bases. Germline CDR1 reads MNHEY; CDR2 reads SMNVEV (reference sequence). The J segment lost 8 bases and the V segment lost 0 bases, leaving 3 bases of the junction unmatched. The CDR3 is 13 residues long. Written as DNA, the CDR3 is TGTGCCAGCAGTTTATCAGGGGGCCCCGGCTACACCTTC. The encoded protein is CASSLSGGPGYTF.

A single count supports this clone. The chain combines TRBV28 with TRBJ1-2, with D hard to call. This CDR3 has 14 amino acids. Germline loops: CDR1 MDHEN, CDR2 SYDVKM. With 2 bases removed from V and 3 bases from J, the gap between germline ends came to 10 bases. The CDR3 loop reads CASSLTGYDYGYTF. The CDR3 DNA follows: TGTGCCAGCAGTTTAACGGGGTACGACTATGGCTACACCTTC.

The V call is TRBV12-5, the J call TRBJ1-2, with D possibly TRBD1 on 6 matching bases. Germline loops: CDR1 LGHNT, CDR2 FRNRAP. CDR3 length: 16 residues. Trimming stripped 1 base from V and 3 bases from J, with 15 bases between. The CDR3 coding sequence is TGTGCTAGTGGTTTGGACTACCAGGACAGCGACTATGGCTACACCTTC. Amino acid sequence: CASGLDYQDSDYGYTF.

The rearrangement links TRBV7-2 to TRBJ1-5, with D maybe TRBD1 (5 bases). From germline, CDR1 is SGHTA and CDR2 FQGNSA. Deletions cut 2 bases from V and 4 bases from J, with 12 bases between. This CDR3 contains 15 residues. The CDR3 sequence: CASSLSVQGNQPQHF. Here the CDR3 DNA reads TGTGCCAGCAGCTTATCGGTGCAGGGAAATCAGCCCCAGCATTTT.

The rearrangement uses TRBV27 and TRBJ2-3; D perhaps matches TRBD1 (6 bases). V was cut by 7 bases and J by 1 base, with 15 bases left in between. Germline V CDR1 and CDR2: MNHEY, SMNVEV (reference sequence). The CDR3 is made up of 15 amino acids. The CDR3 DNA sequence: TGTGCCAGCACCAGTTTAGGGACACGCACAGATACGCAGTATTTT. It yields the protein CASTSLGTRTDTQYF.

V usage is TRBV11-3 and J usage is TRBJ1-1; D is possibly TRBD1 (5 bases). CDR1 is SGHNT and CDR2 is YENEEA in the germline V gene. This CDR3 contains 13 residues. The V end lost 3 bases, the J end lost 3 bases, and 8 bases lay between the germline ends. The CDR3 region is CASSFSGDTEAFF. CDR3 sequence (DNA): TGTGCCAGCAGCTTCTCGGGGGACACTGAAGCTTTCTTT.

This clone was counted once. This chain joins TRBV15 and TRBJ1-5; TRBD1 agrees at 9 bases. In germline, CDR1 is LNHNV, CDR2 YYDKDF (reference sequence). With V trimmed by 5 bases and J by 3 bases, 5 bases remained unmatched. The CDR3 spans 15 residues. CDR3 nucleotides: TGTGCCACCAGCGTATGGACAGGGGACAATCAGCCCCAGCATTTT. This codes for CATSVWTGDNQPQHF.

This clone was detected once. CDR3 region: CASSLGSGGVYEQYF. In DNA form, the CDR3 reads TGCGCCAGCAGCTTGGGTAGCGGGGGGGTCTACGAGCAGTACTTC. The genes are TRBV5-1 and TRBJ2-7; 11 bases fit TRBD2. CDR3 size: 15 residues. Trimming removed 0 bases from V and 3 bases from J; junction bases left unmatched: 2. Germline lookup yields CDR1 SGHRS and CDR2 YFSETQ. Combining the CDR3 with reference TRBV5-1 and TRBJ2-7 gives the whole variable domain KAGVTQTPRYLIKTRGQQVTLSCSPISGHRSVSWYQQTPGQGLQFLFEYFSETQRNKGNFPGRFSGRQFSNSRSEMNVSTLELGDSALYLCASSLGSGGVYEQYFGPGTRLTVT.

The genes are TRBV21-1 and TRBJ1-1; the D segment call TRBD1 is taken from the table without a DNA check. TRBV21-1 is annotated as a pseudogene. The CDR3 is 15 residues long. The CDR3 here is CASSAPGFTNTEAFF. As DNA, the CDR3 is TGTGCCAGCAGCGCTCCAGGGTTTACGAACACTGAAGCTTTCTTT.

This clone was detected once. The chain joins TRBV5-1 to TRBJ1-2, with 11 bases matching TRBD1. CDR3 length equals 14 residues. CDR1 is SGHRS, CDR2 YFSETQ, per germline. Trimming cost V 4 bases and J 11 bases; bases outside gene matches: 10. The CDR3 nucleotides read TGCGCCAGCAGCCATGGACAGGGGGCAGGTGGTTACACCTTC. This translates into CASSHGQGAGGYTF.

The rearrangement links TRBV7-2 to TRBJ2-5; weak D call: TRBD2 (6 bases). Germline V CDR1 and CDR2: SGHTA, FQGNSA. The CDR3 totals 14 residues. Between the trimmed V and J ends, which lost 1 base and 3 bases, there was a span of 9 bases. CDR3 region: CASSLERAEETQYF. The CDR3 DNA is TGTGCCAGCAGCTTAGAGCGGGCAGAAGAGACCCAGTACTTC.

This clone was found many times. This chain links TRBV5-1 with TRBJ2-3; the match to TRBD1 covers 7 bases. V shed 9 bases and J 2 bases; nucleotides not matched to a gene: 15. The CDR3 extends over 16 amino acids. The germline CDR1 and CDR2 sequences are SGHRS and YFSETQ. The CDR3: CATKLRDSTLTDTQYF. The CDR3 nucleotides are TGCGCCACCAAACTCCGGGACAGCACCCTCACAGATACGCAGTATTTT.

The V gene is TRBV28, the J gene TRBJ1-5; D is possibly TRBD1 (5 bases). This CDR3 region has 12 residues. Deletions cut 11 bases from V and 0 bases from J, with 8 bases between. Germline assignment: CDR1 MDHEN and CDR2 SYDVKM. CDR3 in DNA: TGTGCCGTCAGGGTTAGCAATCAGCCCCAGCATTTT. It encodes CAVRVSNQPQHF.

The J gene is TRBJ2-3, the V gene TRBV6-2 or TRBV6-3, with D perhaps TRBD1 (6 bases). This CDR3 is 17 amino acids long. Germline V gene sequence: CDR1 MNHEY, CDR2 SVGEGT. The ends were cut back, 0 bases at V and 3 bases at J, with 16 bases in the middle. CDR3 coding DNA: TGTGCCAGCAGTTACTCGATTGGTCCAGGGGAGACAGATACGCAGTATTTT. Amino acid sequence: CASSYSIGPGETDTQYF.